These T cell receptor beta chains were read from a single sample in a study of T cells in Graves' hyperthyroidism and ophthalmopathy. TCRdb independently ran MiXCR on the multiplex PCR reads; one entry per CDR3 protein. The profile covers approximately 400,000 distinct CDR3 sequences, with roughly 14% appearing a single time and roughly a fifth taken by the ten largest. The sequenced sample was blood. These receptor sequences come from a woman in her twenties or thirties with Graves' ophthalmopathy. Each CDR3 is given with its conserved first and last residue. The order of the fields is J gene, V gene, clone size, D gene, CDR3 DNA, CDR3 protein. The D gene is left open where the match is weak. Expanded clones get a size class; other rows say once, few or many, or leave the size out.

j_gene: TRBJ1-5; v_gene: TRBV7-2; abundance: many; d_gene: NA; CDR3nt: TGTGCCAGGAAAGGCAATCAGCCCCAGCATTTT; CDR3aa: CARKGNQPQHF
j_gene: TRBJ2-7; v_gene: TRBV7-6; abundance: many; d_gene: NA; CDR3nt: TGTGCCAGCAGCTTAGACCAGAACTACGAGCAGTACTTC; CDR3aa: CASSLDQNYEQYF
j_gene: TRBJ2-1; v_gene: TRBV6-2/TRBV6-3; abundance: NA; d_gene: TRBD2; CDR3nt: TGTGCCATCAGTGAGTCGACTAGCGGGGGGCCGGGTGTTGGGAGTGAGCAGTTCTTC; CDR3aa: CAISESTSGGPGVGSEQFF
j_gene: TRBJ2-1; v_gene: TRBV13; abundance: NA; d_gene: TRBD1; CDR3nt: TGTGCCAGCAGCTCCGGGACAGGTGCACATGAGCAGTTCTTC; CDR3aa: CASSSGTGAHEQFF
j_gene: TRBJ2-7; v_gene: TRBV6-2/TRBV6-3; abundance: few; d_gene: NA; CDR3nt: TGTGCCAGCAGTTTCTTCCGGGACGGTTCCTACGAGCAGTACTTC; CDR3aa: CASSFFRDGSYEQYF
j_gene: TRBJ1-1; v_gene: TRBV5-6; abundance: NA; d_gene: NA; CDR3nt: TGTGCCAGCAGCTCCCGGGGGCTTAAGGCTGAAGCTTTCTTT; CDR3aa: CASSSRGLKAEAFF
j_gene: TRBJ1-6; v_gene: TRBV9; abundance: few; d_gene: TRBD1; CDR3nt: TGTGCCAGCAGCACGGGACAGGGGGCTAGCAATTCACCCCTCCACTTT; CDR3aa: CASSTGQGASNSPLHF
j_gene: TRBJ2-1; v_gene: TRBV5-1; abundance: many; d_gene: NA; CDR3nt: TGCGCCAGCAGCCCGGGGGAGGTCGAGTTCTTC; CDR3aa: CASSPGEVEFF
j_gene: TRBJ2-4; v_gene: TRBV6-1; abundance: many; d_gene: NA; CDR3nt: TGTGCCAGCAGTGAACTGGGGGTTGACATTCAGTACTTC; CDR3aa: CASSELGVDIQYF
j_gene: TRBJ2-5; v_gene: TRBV28; abundance: many; d_gene: NA; CDR3nt: TGTGCCAGCAGTGGCCCAGGGCAGATGGAAGAGACCCAGTACTTC; CDR3aa: CASSGPGQMEETQYF
j_gene: TRBJ2-3; v_gene: TRBV7-2; abundance: many; d_gene: TRBD2; CDR3nt: TGTGCCAGCAGCGAACGGGGGGGCAGGGCAGATACGCAGTATTTT; CDR3aa: CASSERGGRADTQYF
j_gene: TRBJ2-7; v_gene: TRBV7-9; abundance: many; d_gene: NA; CDR3nt: TGTGCCAGCAGCTCGCGGGTCTCCTACGAGCAGTACTTC; CDR3aa: CASSSRVSYEQYF
j_gene: TRBJ2-5; v_gene: TRBV14; abundance: many; d_gene: TRBD1; CDR3nt: TGTGCCAGCAGCGGAGGGACAGGGGGCTCTAACCAGTACTTC; CDR3aa: CASSGGTGGSNQYF
j_gene: TRBJ2-1; v_gene: TRBV2; abundance: many; d_gene: TRBD2; CDR3nt: TGTGCCAGCAATAAACTAGCGGGGAGATACAATGAGCAGTTCTTC; CDR3aa: CASNKLAGRYNEQFF
j_gene: TRBJ2-7; v_gene: TRBV29-1; abundance: many; d_gene: NA; CDR3nt: TGCAGCGTAACCACAATAGGCAGGGGAGAGTACGAGCAGTACTTC; CDR3aa: CSVTTIGRGEYEQYF
j_gene: TRBJ2-7; v_gene: TRBV11-2; abundance: NA; d_gene: TRBD2; CDR3nt: TGTGCCAGCAGCTTAGGACTAGGACTAGTCGAGCAGTACTTC; CDR3aa: CASSLGLGLVEQYF
j_gene: TRBJ2-1; v_gene: TRBV20-1; abundance: many; d_gene: NA; CDR3nt: TGCAGTGCTAGCCTCACCAATGAGCGGAATGAGCAGTTCTTC; CDR3aa: CSASLTNERNEQFF
j_gene: TRBJ2-3; v_gene: TRBV28; abundance: NA; d_gene: NA; CDR3nt: TGTGCCAGCAGCGAACGGATGGGACGAGCCACAGATACGCAGTATTTT; CDR3aa: CASSERMGRATDTQYF
j_gene: TRBJ2-3; v_gene: TRBV13; abundance: few; d_gene: NA; CDR3nt: TGTGCCAGCAGCTTAGGCGGGGGACGAGATACGCAGTATTTT; CDR3aa: CASSLGGGRDTQYF
j_gene: TRBJ2-3; v_gene: TRBV24-1; abundance: few; d_gene: NA; CDR3nt: TGTGCCACCAGTGATTTGCCGAAAACAGATACGCAGTATTTT; CDR3aa: CATSDLPKTDTQYF
j_gene: TRBJ2-1; v_gene: TRBV20-1; abundance: few; d_gene: NA; CDR3nt: TGCAGTGCTCCTCCTATTTCGCTAGGTGAGCAGTTCTTC; CDR3aa: CSAPPISLGEQFF
j_gene: TRBJ2-1; v_gene: TRBV15; abundance: NA; d_gene: TRBD2; CDR3nt: TGTGCCACCAGCAATACAGCGGGGGGGTACAATGAGCAGTTCTTC; CDR3aa: CATSNTAGGYNEQFF
j_gene: TRBJ2-5; v_gene: TRBV10-1; abundance: many; d_gene: NA; CDR3nt: TGCGCCAGCAGTGAGTCGTTGGTTAGTCAAGAGACCCAGTACTTC; CDR3aa: CASSESLVSQETQYF
j_gene: TRBJ2-7; v_gene: TRBV27; abundance: many; d_gene: TRBD2; CDR3nt: TGTGCCAGCAGCCAGTCGGGGGGGCTGAACGAGCAGTACTTC; CDR3aa: CASSQSGGLNEQYF
j_gene: TRBJ1-4; v_gene: TRBV7-8; abundance: many; d_gene: NA; CDR3nt: TGTGCCAGCAGCTCCGGGACAACCAATGAAAAACTGTTTTTT; CDR3aa: CASSSGTTNEKLFF
j_gene: TRBJ1-5; v_gene: TRBV10-3; abundance: NA; d_gene: NA; CDR3nt: TGTGCCATCAGCCCCCAGGGTTTGGGGCCCCAGCATTTT; CDR3aa: CAISPQGLGPQHF
j_gene: TRBJ2-1; v_gene: TRBV6-1; abundance: many; d_gene: TRBD1; CDR3nt: TGTGCCACCCAGAGAGGGGGCGCCTACAATGAGCAGTTCTTC; CDR3aa: CATQRGGAYNEQFF
j_gene: TRBJ1-5; v_gene: TRBV14; abundance: many; d_gene: NA; CDR3nt: TGTGCCAGCAGCCAAGATTGGAATCAGCCCCAGCATTTT; CDR3aa: CASSQDWNQPQHF
j_gene: TRBJ2-3; v_gene: TRBV7-2; abundance: NA; d_gene: NA; CDR3nt: TGTGCCAGCAGCCAGGTAGCAGATACGCAGTATTTT; CDR3aa: CASSQVADTQYF
j_gene: TRBJ2-3; v_gene: TRBV11-3; abundance: many; d_gene: TRBD2; CDR3nt: TGTGCCAGCACCGGACTAGCCTTAGATACGCAGTATTTT; CDR3aa: CASTGLALDTQYF
j_gene: TRBJ2-7; v_gene: TRBV28; abundance: many; d_gene: TRBD1; CDR3nt: TGTGCCAGCAGTCGACCAGGGGACAGGATATACGAGCAGTACTTC; CDR3aa: CASSRPGDRIYEQYF
j_gene: TRBJ2-1; v_gene: TRBV19; abundance: NA; d_gene: TRBD2; CDR3nt: TGTGCCAGTAGGACGGGACTAGGGGTCTCGAATGAGCAGTTCTTC; CDR3aa: CASRTGLGVSNEQFF
j_gene: TRBJ2-3; v_gene: TRBV20-1; abundance: NA; d_gene: TRBD2; CDR3nt: TGCAGTGCTAGCGGGGGGACTAGCGGGGGAAACACAGATACGCAGTATTTT; CDR3aa: CSASGGTSGGNTDTQYF